These T cell receptor beta chains were read from a single sample in a study of cytomegalovirus exposure and HLA in healthy donors. TCRdb's copy holds only in-frame clones and misses some; the assay was immunoSEQ multiplex PCR. The data show approximately 170,000 clones, 85% seen once. Sequencing input: PBMCs. Receptors originate from a man aged 30 to 45 in good health and CMV-seropositive. Each CDR3 is given with its conserved first and last residue. A D gene is named only where the DNA matches it firmly. Clone sizes are given selectively: once, few, many, or a class where the clone is expanded.

TRBJ1-6 | TRBV21-1 | NA | NA | CASSRRGGQGASSSYNSPLHF | TGTGCCAGCAGCAGAAGGGGTGGACAGGGGGCCTCTAGCTCCTATAATTCACCCCTCCACTTT
TRBJ2-1 | TRBV1 | NA | NA | CTSSQDSKAGGPYNEQFF | TGCACCAGCAGCCAAGATAGCAAAGCGGGGGGGCCGTACAATGAGCAGTTCTTC
TRBJ1-5 | TRBV18 | NA | NA | CASSPVFFNQPQHF | TGTGCCAGCTCACCAGTCTTTTTCAATCAGCCCCAGCATTTT
TRBJ2-5 | TRBV7-9 | NA | NA | CASSLAGPKWETQYF | TGTGCCAGCAGCTTGGCGGGCCCTAAGTGGGAGACCCAGTACTTC
TRBJ1-2 | TRBV19 | NA | NA | CASSRTDIYGYTF | TGTGCCAGTAGTAGGACAGATATCTATGGCTACACCTTC
TRBJ2-3 | TRBV18 | NA | TRBD2 | CASSHRTSGDTDTQYF | TGTGCCAGCTCACACAGGACTAGCGGGGACACAGATACGCAGTATTTT
TRBJ1-5 | TRBV4-3 | NA | NA | CASSQGRGNQPQHF | TGCGCCAGCAGCCAAGGCAGGGGAAATCAGCCCCAGCATTTT
TRBJ2-3 | TRBV7-9 | few | TRBD2 | CASSLGRGGTDTQYF | TGTGCCAGCAGCTTAGGTCGGGGGGGCACAGATACGCAGTATTTT
TRBJ1-1 | TRBV29-1 | NA | NA | CSVDEGMNTEAFF | TGCAGCGTTGACGAGGGCATGAACACTGAAGCTTTCTTT
TRBJ2-7 | TRBV4-1 | NA | NA | CASSLRGGYEQYF | TGCGCCAGCAGCCTCAGAGGGGGCTACGAGCAGTACTTC
TRBJ2-5 | TRBV23-1 | NA | NA | CASSQRQYF | TGCGCCAGCAGTCAACGGCAGTACTTC
TRBJ1-5 | TRBV10-3 | NA | NA | CAIRRDPVAGEPQHF | TGTGCCATCAGACGGGATCCGGTGGCCGGGGAGCCCCAGCATTTT
TRBJ1-2 | TRBV4-2 | NA | NA | CASRFQGIYGYTF | TGTGCCAGCCGGTTTCAGGGAATCTATGGCTACACCTTC
TRBJ1-2 | TRBV6-1 | NA | NA | CASSEWETPGRYTF | TGTGCCAGCAGTGAATGGGAGACCCCAGGTCGCTACACCTTC
TRBJ2-7 | TRBV6-5 | NA | TRBD1 | CASSYGTGDDEQYF | TGTGCCAGCAGTTACGGGACAGGGGATGACGAGCAGTACTTC
TRBJ1-2 | TRBV4-1 | NA | TRBD1 | CASSQDTGARGYTF | TGCGCCAGCAGCCAAGATACAGGGGCGAGGGGCTACACCTTC
TRBJ2-7 | TRBV7-2 | NA | NA | CASSLETGPYEQYF | TGTGCCAGCAGCTTAGAGACAGGTCCCTACGAGCAGTACTTC
TRBJ2-7 | TRBV4-3 | NA | TRBD1 | CASSQGQGAFHEQYF | TGCGCCAGCAGCCAAGGACAGGGGGCGTTCCACGAGCAGTACTTC
TRBJ1-6 | TRBV7-9 | NA | TRBD1 | CASSSPDRGRSYNSPLHF | TGTGCCAGCAGCTCTCCGGACAGGGGAAGGTCCTATAATTCACCCCTCCACTTT
TRBJ2-3 | TRBV5-1 | NA | TRBD1 | CASSLGTGFPPNTQYF | TGCGCCAGCAGCTTGGGGACAGGCTTTCCTCCGAATACGCAGTATTTT
TRBJ2-1 | TRBV27 | NA | TRBD2 | CASSLSRGGYNEQFF | TGTGCCAGCAGTTTGTCGCGGGGGGGCTACAATGAGCAGTTCTTC
TRBJ1-1 | TRBV18 | NA | NA | CASSPDVTQGWGTEAFF | TGTGCCAGCTCACCGGACGTTACGCAGGGTTGGGGCACTGAAGCTTTCTTT
TRBJ2-3 | TRBV4-2 | NA | TRBD2 | CASSQDRGGTPDTQYF | TGTGCCAGCAGCCAAGATCGGGGGGGGACACCAGATACGCAGTATTTT
TRBJ2-7 | TRBV6-1 | NA | NA | CASSSPSRGQYEQYF | TGTGCCAGCAGTTCCCCTTCGCGGGGCCAATACGAGCAGTACTTC
TRBJ1-1 | TRBV19 | NA | NA | CASSSGHHTEAFF | TGTGCCAGTAGTTCGGGACACCACACTGAAGCTTTCTTT
TRBJ2-7 | TRBV5-6 | NA | TRBD1 | CASSPGQGHYEQYF | TGTGCCAGCAGCCCGGGACAGGGGCACTACGAGCAGTACTTC
TRBJ1-2 | TRBV27 | NA | TRBD1 | CASSPQDRVYGYTF | TGTGCCAGCAGTCCCCAAGACAGGGTTTATGGCTACACCTTC
TRBJ1-4 | TRBV5-6 | NA | TRBD1 | CASSGTGTANEKLFF | TGTGCCAGCAGCGGAACCGGGACAGCTAATGAAAAACTGTTTTTT
TRBJ1-2 | TRBV9 | NA | NA | CASSVGTTNYGYTF | TGTGCCAGCAGCGTAGGAACTACTAACTATGGCTACACCTTC
TRBJ1-5 | TRBV7-9 | NA | NA | CASSTLDSGNQPQHF | TGTGCCAGCAGCACCCTTGACAGTGGCAATCAGCCCCAGCATTTT
TRBJ2-1 | TRBV4-3 | NA | TRBD2 | CASSPSGGSGRFF | TGCGCCAGCAGCCCAAGCGGGGGGTCGGGTCGGTTCTTC
TRBJ2-7 | TRBV10-3 | NA | NA | CAIRPTASGYEQYF | TGTGCCATCAGGCCGACTGCGAGCGGATACGAGCAGTACTTC
TRBJ2-7 | TRBV29-1 | NA | TRBD1 | CSVEEDRSYEQYF | TGCAGCGTTGAAGAGGACAGGTCCTACGAGCAGTACTTC
TRBJ2-7 | TRBV4-3 | NA | TRBD2 | CASSQVASGGYEQYF | TGCGCCAGCAGCCAAGTGGCTAGCGGGGGCTACGAGCAGTACTTC
TRBJ2-7 | TRBV29-1 | NA | NA | CSAPGPGQNEQYF | TGCAGCGCCCCAGGGCCAGGGCAAAACGAGCAGTACTTC
TRBJ2-1 | TRBV7-9 | NA | TRBD1 | CASSLAVPGQGVYEQFF | TGTGCCAGCAGCTTAGCCGTACCGGGACAGGGGGTTTATGAGCAGTTCTTC
TRBJ2-3 | TRBV2 | NA | TRBD2 | CASGPTSGVPDTQYF | TGTGCCAGCGGTCCGACTAGCGGGGTCCCAGATACGCAGTATTTT
TRBJ1-1 | TRBV6-5 | NA | NA | CASSQSSEAFF | TGTGCCAGCAGTCAGTCGTCTGAAGCTTTCTTT
TRBJ2-2 | TRBV9 | few | TRBD1 | CASSPRTGSLGTGELFF | TGTGCCAGCAGCCCACGGACAGGGTCGTTGGGCACCGGGGAGCTGTTTTTT
TRBJ2-7 | TRBV4-1 | NA | TRBD1 | CASSQGTGRYEQYF | TGCGCCAGCAGCCAGGGGACAGGGAGATACGAGCAGTACTTC
TRBJ1-1 | TRBV13 | NA | NA | CASSPPAGNTEAFF | TGTGCCAGCAGCCCCCCCGCGGGGAACACTGAAGCTTTCTTT
TRBJ2-5 | TRBV6-5 | few | NA | CAGPGWGYF | TGTGCCGGTCCTGGCTGGGGCTACTTC